This T cell receptor (beta chain) is drawn from a study of CD8 T cells in Susac syndrome (dated by TCRdb to between 2019 and 2020). Broadly, across the study: Of the Susac syndrome patients who were sequenced, roughly 8 were in clinical remission while six had clinically active disease. At blood withdrawal, Susac syndrome patients were therapy-naive, treated with corticosteroids (with IVIg additionally given to some), or treated with IVIg alone. Repertoire sequencing was used to test whether CD8+ T cell activation and differentiation in Susac syndrome was antigen driven.

Peripheral blood CD8+ and CD4+ T cells from healthy donors, Susac syndrome patients and multiple sclerosis patients were profiled using high-throughput TCR beta sequencing. The Susac syndrome patients fulfilled recently defined diagnostic criteria for either definite or probable disease. Bulk CD8+ and CD4+ T cells were purified by magnetic negative isolation, while CD8+ TEMRA cells were enriched using FACS. Blood was collected in EDTA tubes and processed within 24 hours, with PBMCs isolated through density gradient centrifugation. PBMCs intended for TCR sequencing were frozen in liquid nitrogen and were later thawed in a 37 degrees C water bath. The sorted or isolated CD4+, CD8+ and CD8+ TEMRA cells reached a purity of at least 90%. Including the terminal cysteine and phenylalanine, the CDR3 comprises 15 residues. This entry keeps only the CDR3 DNA: 45 bases, framed from base 1. V is cut back by 3 bases and J by 6 bases, with 5 bases in the junction unmatched. Per the germline V gene, KGHDR is the CDR1 and SFDVKD is the CDR2.

RNA was extracted using the RNeasy kit, and roughly 0.45 to 1 microgram was reverse transcribed with random hexamers. The immunoSEQ multiplex PCR assay, which covers 54 Vbeta and 13 Jbeta segments, was used to amplify TCR beta CDR3 regions. Bias from PCR amplification was corrected by using a synthetic template baseline for primer optimization and for computational correction. The original pipeline was this. Only productive sequences were kept, with reads annotated to V, D and J genes according to IMGT and analyzed in immunoSEQ Analyzer. Clonality was computed as one minus Shannon entropy normalized by log2 of the number of productive unique sequences. For each patient and control, public and private clones were evaluated within the 100 most prevalent clones. Clones were defined as Susac-specific when absent from the healthy and MS cohorts, from some 1,100 published viral clones and from other ImmuneACCESS disease sequences. Using fastp at Q25 and MiXCR, TCRdb reprocessed the public reads and kept productive beta chains. Here each entry gathers all rows of one CDR3 protein and keeps the most common genes and DNA. TCRdb's processing, not the study's, gives the V and J calls here. The sample profile shows 150,000 or so distinct CDR3 sequences; 95% of them were found once. The ten biggest clones cover 0.14% of the sample.

Beyond this particular receptor, the publication reports: The number of individuals in the TCR sequencing and HLA analysis was acknowledged as relatively small. No clonal expansion was detected in the CD4+ T cell repertoire of Susac syndrome patients.

Comment on this clonotype: Its antigen specificity is not known. No quality values exist for individual bases; no much larger clone is one base distant.

The source material was CD4+ T cells from PBMCs. The chain links TRBV24-1 with TRBJ2-3, and 10 junction bases match TRBD2. The clonotype comes from a human donor with Susac syndrome. The bases read TGTGCCACCAGTGATGCTCTAGCGGGGGTGGATACGCAGTATTTT. This encodes CATSDALAGVDTQYF.